This T cell receptor beta chain was identified in a study of OX40 agonist ivuxolimab in advanced cancers. General study results and limits: At 0.1 to 3.0 mg/kg and by week 6, clonal expansion occurred in CD4+ and CD8+ blood T cells.

Per germline, CDR1 SGHDT and CDR2 YYEEEE. Trimming cost V 0 bases and J 4 bases, with 11 bases left between them. This CDR3 spans 15 amino acids. Generated by immunoSEQ multiplex PCR, the TCRdb table keeps only in-frame clones and is missing some. The data contain roughly 7,000 clones, approximately 90% of them singletons. Turning to this clone: As yet, its antigen is unknown.

This clonotype originated in an adult with an advanced solid tumor such as melanoma, head and neck, liver or kidney cancer. Here the sequenced sample was CD4+ or CD8+ T cells sorted from blood, taken in a trial of the OX40 agonist ivuxolimab. V and J are TRBV5-6 and TRBJ1-5; TRBD1 is a possible D gene (6 bases). The CDR3 here is CASSLVAGANQPQHF. The CDR3 nucleotides are TGTGCCAGCAGCTTGGTAGCAGGGGCTAATCAGCCCCAGCATTTT.